This TCR beta chain was found in a study of T cell responses to AZD1222 COVID-19 vaccine (dated by TCRdb to about 2021). Concerning the study at large: AZD1222 recipients with second doses at about 4 weeks or about 12 weeks were pooled, because spike-specific TCR depth and breadth did not differ between schedules. TCR sequencing was performed for 230 to 250 trial participants, of whom around 200 were given two doses of AZD1222 and approximately 26 were given two doses of MenACWY control vaccine. Trial participants were enrolled by age into subgroups of 18-55, 56-69 and 70-plus years, and about 150, 27 and 61 TCR-sequenced participants, respectively, were included in these subgroups. Beyond this particular receptor, the publication reports: The whole spike protein was spanned by vaccine-associated CD4 TCRs, and dominant responses were seen in regions 160-218 and 743-854. Only a handful of AZD1222 recipients were SARS-CoV-2 seropositive at baseline, limiting conclusions about previously exposed vaccinees. The 56-69-year group was small, and its depth increase did not reach significance, likely because of low power. After two AZD1222 doses, spike-specific TCR breadth and depth were significantly higher than at day 0 and than in MenACWY recipients. Participants were mostly white British, with more females than males. The authors suggested clonal diversity may have been underestimated. Nearly half of unique spike-specific TCRs reportedly recognized epitopes outside regions mutated in the B.1.351 and B.1.1.7 variants. Because no day 14 peak-response samples were available, repertoires were characterized only after the peak T cell response.

The CDR3 regions of human TCRbeta chains were subjected to immunosequencing. The authors' pipeline ran thus. Repertoire TCRs were matched against a reference library of SARS-CoV-2-specific TCRs generated with the MIRA antigen-specificity platform. Breadth meant the fraction of unique TCRs that were SARS-CoV-2-associated, whereas depth meant the fraction of total T cells that were SARS-CoV-2-associated. Each spike-specific TCR was assigned to its reactive spike region and to a CD4 or CD8 class using the MIRA data. Log10-transformed breadth and depth values were compared by one-way ANOVA with Sidak's multiple comparisons tests. Held by TCRdb, this immuneACCESS table contains in-frame sequences only and omits some clones. Under half of the omission traces to an unresolved V gene where checked; the cause of the rest is unknown. Clone size and the V and J calls come from that table; the DNA yielded D and trimming. Here the sample has 95,000 to 110,000 clones; over 70% occur a single time. 20% to 25% of the sample is held by the ten biggest clonotypes.

The CDR3 spans 11 residues, from the cysteine through the phenylalanine. Only the CDR3 part of the read is kept: 33 bases, read in frame from the first base. According to the germline V gene (reference sequence), CDR1 reads MNHNY and CDR2 reads SVGAGI. V loses 4 bases of germline sequence and J loses 6 bases, and the interval between the two ends is 7 bases. In regard to this clone: No cognate antigen has been identified for it. Base qualities were left out, and no much larger clone turns up one base away.

The sample's time point, from its label and the paper: baseline before first vaccination. Vaccinee samples were obtained from the UK trials COV001 and COV002, which included a single-blind randomized controlled phase 2/3 trial of AZD1222 (ChAdOx1 nCoV-19) in healthy adults. For TCRbeta chain sequencing, PBMC samples were collected from trial participants at day 0 and at day 28 after the second dose. The V and J genes are TRBV6-6 and TRBJ2-7; the D segment could be TRBD2, given 5 matching bases. Material: peripheral blood, obtained on day 0 of AZD1222 vaccination. This sequence originates from an adult in good health. The CDR3 region has the sequence CASSLLVEQYF. Here is the DNA: TGTGCCAGCAGTTTACTAGTCGAGCAGTACTTC.